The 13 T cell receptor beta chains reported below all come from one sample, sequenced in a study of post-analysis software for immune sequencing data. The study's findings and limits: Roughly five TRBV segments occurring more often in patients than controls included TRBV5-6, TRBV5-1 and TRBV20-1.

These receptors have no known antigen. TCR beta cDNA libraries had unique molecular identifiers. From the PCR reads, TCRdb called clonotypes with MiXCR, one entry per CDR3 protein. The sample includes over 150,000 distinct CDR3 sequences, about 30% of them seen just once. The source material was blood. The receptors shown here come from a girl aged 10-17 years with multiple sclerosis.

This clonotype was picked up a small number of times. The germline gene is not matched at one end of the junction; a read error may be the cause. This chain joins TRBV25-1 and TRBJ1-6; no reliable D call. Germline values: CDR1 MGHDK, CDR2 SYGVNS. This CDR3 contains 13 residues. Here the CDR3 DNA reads TGTGCCAGCAGTGAACAGGAAGATTCACCCCCCCACTTT. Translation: CASSEQEDSPPHF.

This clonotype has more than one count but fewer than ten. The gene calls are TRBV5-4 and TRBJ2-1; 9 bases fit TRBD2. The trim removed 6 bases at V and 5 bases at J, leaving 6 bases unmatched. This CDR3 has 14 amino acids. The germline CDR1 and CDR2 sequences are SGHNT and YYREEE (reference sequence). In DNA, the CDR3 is TGTGCCAGCAAGGCGGGAGGGTTTAACAATGAGCAGTTCTTC. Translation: CASKAGGFNNEQFF.

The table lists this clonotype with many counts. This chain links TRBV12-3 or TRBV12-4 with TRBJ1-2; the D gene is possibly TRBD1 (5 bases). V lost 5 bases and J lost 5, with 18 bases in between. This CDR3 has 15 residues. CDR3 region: CASSGRTQNRYGYTF. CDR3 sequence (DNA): TGTGCCAGCAGTGGAAGGACACAAAACCGATATGGCTACACCTTC.

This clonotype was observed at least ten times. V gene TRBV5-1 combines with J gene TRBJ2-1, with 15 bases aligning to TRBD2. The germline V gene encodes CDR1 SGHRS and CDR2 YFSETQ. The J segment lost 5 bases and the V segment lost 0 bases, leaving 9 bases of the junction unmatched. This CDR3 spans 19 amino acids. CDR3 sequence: CASSLGLGLAGGGHNEQFF. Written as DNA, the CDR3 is TGCGCCAGCAGCTTGGGCCTCGGACTAGCGGGAGGGGGACACAATGAGCAGTTCTTC.

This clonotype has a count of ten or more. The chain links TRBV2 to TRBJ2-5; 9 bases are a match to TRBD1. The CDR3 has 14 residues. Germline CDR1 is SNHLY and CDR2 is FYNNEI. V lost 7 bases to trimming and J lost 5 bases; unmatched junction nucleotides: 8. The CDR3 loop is CASNHRGQEETQYF. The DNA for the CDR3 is TGTGCCAGCAACCACAGGGGGCAAGAGGAGACCCAGTACTTC.

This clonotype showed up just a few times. CDR3 DNA sequence: TGCGCCAGCAGCCTCGGGACAGGGGGTAACTATGGCTACACCTTC. Translating it yields CASSLGTGGNYGYTF. The chain uses TRBV5-1 and TRBJ1-2, with TRBD1 identical over 11 bases. Trimming took 4 bases from V and 1 from J; bases not matched to a gene: 3. CDR1 SGHRS and CDR2 YFSETQ come from the germline V gene. The CDR3 length is 15 residues.

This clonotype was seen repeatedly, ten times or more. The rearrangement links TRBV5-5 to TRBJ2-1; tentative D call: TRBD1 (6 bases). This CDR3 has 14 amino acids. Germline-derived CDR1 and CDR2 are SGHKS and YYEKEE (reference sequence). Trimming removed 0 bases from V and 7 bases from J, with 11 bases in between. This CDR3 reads CASSLEGVGNEQFF. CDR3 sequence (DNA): TGTGCCAGCAGCTTGGAGGGGGTTGGAAATGAGCAGTTCTTC.

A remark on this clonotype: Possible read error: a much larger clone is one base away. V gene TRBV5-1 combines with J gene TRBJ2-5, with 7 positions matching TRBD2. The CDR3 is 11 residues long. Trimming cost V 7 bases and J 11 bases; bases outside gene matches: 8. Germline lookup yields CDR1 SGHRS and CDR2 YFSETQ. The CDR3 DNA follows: TGCGCCAGCCTAGTCCGGGGGGAGCAGTACTTC. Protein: CASLVRGEQYF. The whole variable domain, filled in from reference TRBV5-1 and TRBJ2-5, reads KAGVTQTPRYLIKTRGQQVTLSCSPISGHRSVSWYQQTPGQGLQFLFEYFSETQRNKGNFPGRFSGRQFSNSRSEMNVSTLELGDSALYLCASLVRGEQYFGPGTRLLVL.

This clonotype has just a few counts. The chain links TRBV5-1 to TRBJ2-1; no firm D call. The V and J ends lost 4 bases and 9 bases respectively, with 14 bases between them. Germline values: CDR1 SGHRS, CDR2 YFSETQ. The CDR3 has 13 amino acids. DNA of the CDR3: TGCGCCAGCAGCCGAGGTGAGGCCGGTGAGCAGTTCTTC. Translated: CASSRGEAGEQFF.

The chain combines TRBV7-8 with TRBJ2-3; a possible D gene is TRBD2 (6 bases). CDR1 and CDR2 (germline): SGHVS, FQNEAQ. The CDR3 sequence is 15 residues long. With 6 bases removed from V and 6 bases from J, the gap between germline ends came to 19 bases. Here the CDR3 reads CASRQSGTPLDTQYF. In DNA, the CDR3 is TGTGCCAGCAGGCAGTCCGGGACTCCCTTGGATACGCAGTATTTT.

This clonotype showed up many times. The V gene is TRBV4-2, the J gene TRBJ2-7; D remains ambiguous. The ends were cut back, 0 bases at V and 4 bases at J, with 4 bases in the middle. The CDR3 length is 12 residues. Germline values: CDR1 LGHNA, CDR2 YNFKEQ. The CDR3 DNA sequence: TGTGCCAGCAGCCAAGATCTATACGAGCAGTACTTC. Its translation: CASSQDLYEQYF.

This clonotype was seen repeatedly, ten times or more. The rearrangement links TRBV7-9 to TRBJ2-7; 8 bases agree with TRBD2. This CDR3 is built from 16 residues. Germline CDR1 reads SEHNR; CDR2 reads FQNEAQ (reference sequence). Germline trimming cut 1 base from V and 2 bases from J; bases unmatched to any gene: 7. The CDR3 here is CASSLEVKRETYEQYF. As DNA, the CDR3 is TGTGCCAGCAGCTTAGAGGTCAAGCGGGAGACCTACGAGCAGTACTTC.

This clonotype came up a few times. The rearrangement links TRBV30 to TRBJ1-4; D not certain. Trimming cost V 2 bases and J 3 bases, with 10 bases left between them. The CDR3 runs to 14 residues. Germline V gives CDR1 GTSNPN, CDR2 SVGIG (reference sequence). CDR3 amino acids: CAWSPGNPNEKLFF. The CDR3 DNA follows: TGTGCCTGGAGTCCCGGGAACCCTAATGAAAAACTGTTTTTT.